This T cell receptor beta chain appears in the sequencing data of a study of breast tumors, draining lymph nodes, adjacent tissues. This CDR3 is built from 12 residues. Trimming left V 7 bases short and J 2 bases short, with 11 bases between. Germline V lookup: CDR1 SQVTM, CDR2 ANQGSEA. This clonotype was counted ten times or more. Via MiXCR, TCRdb re-called the multiplex PCR reads, giving one row per CDR3 protein. The top ten clones hold about 3.7% of a sample with some 130,000 distinct CDR3 sequences, just under 20% of them seen once. Axillary draining lymph nodes of breast cancer patients supplied the node samples.

The J gene is TRBJ1-2, the V gene TRBV29-1, with D perhaps matching TRBD1 (5 bases). This receptor was taken from a female donor with breast cancer. Some clones in this sample may be carry-over from other donors' samples. Sequencing input: axillary lymph node tissue. The CDR3 sequence is CSGGDQNYGYTF. CDR3 nucleotide sequence: TGCAGCGGGGGGGACCAAAACTATGGCTACACCTTC.